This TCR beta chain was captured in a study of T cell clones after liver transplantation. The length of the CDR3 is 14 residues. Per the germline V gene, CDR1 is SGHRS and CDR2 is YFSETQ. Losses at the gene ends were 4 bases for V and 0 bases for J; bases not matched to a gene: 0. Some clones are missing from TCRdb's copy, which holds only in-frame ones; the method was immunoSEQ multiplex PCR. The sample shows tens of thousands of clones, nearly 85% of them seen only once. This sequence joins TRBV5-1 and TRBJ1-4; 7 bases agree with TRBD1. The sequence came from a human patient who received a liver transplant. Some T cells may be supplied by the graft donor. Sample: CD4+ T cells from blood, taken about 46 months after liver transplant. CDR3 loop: CASSGQATNEKLFF. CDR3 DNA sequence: TGCGCCAGCAGCGGACAGGCAACTAATGAAAAACTGTTTTTT. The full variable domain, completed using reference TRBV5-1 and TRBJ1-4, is KAGVTQTPRYLIKTRGQQVTLSCSPISGHRSVSWYQQTPGQGLQFLFEYFSETQRNKGNFPGRFSGRQFSNSRSEMNVSTLELGDSALYLCASSGQATNEKLFFGSGTQLSVL.